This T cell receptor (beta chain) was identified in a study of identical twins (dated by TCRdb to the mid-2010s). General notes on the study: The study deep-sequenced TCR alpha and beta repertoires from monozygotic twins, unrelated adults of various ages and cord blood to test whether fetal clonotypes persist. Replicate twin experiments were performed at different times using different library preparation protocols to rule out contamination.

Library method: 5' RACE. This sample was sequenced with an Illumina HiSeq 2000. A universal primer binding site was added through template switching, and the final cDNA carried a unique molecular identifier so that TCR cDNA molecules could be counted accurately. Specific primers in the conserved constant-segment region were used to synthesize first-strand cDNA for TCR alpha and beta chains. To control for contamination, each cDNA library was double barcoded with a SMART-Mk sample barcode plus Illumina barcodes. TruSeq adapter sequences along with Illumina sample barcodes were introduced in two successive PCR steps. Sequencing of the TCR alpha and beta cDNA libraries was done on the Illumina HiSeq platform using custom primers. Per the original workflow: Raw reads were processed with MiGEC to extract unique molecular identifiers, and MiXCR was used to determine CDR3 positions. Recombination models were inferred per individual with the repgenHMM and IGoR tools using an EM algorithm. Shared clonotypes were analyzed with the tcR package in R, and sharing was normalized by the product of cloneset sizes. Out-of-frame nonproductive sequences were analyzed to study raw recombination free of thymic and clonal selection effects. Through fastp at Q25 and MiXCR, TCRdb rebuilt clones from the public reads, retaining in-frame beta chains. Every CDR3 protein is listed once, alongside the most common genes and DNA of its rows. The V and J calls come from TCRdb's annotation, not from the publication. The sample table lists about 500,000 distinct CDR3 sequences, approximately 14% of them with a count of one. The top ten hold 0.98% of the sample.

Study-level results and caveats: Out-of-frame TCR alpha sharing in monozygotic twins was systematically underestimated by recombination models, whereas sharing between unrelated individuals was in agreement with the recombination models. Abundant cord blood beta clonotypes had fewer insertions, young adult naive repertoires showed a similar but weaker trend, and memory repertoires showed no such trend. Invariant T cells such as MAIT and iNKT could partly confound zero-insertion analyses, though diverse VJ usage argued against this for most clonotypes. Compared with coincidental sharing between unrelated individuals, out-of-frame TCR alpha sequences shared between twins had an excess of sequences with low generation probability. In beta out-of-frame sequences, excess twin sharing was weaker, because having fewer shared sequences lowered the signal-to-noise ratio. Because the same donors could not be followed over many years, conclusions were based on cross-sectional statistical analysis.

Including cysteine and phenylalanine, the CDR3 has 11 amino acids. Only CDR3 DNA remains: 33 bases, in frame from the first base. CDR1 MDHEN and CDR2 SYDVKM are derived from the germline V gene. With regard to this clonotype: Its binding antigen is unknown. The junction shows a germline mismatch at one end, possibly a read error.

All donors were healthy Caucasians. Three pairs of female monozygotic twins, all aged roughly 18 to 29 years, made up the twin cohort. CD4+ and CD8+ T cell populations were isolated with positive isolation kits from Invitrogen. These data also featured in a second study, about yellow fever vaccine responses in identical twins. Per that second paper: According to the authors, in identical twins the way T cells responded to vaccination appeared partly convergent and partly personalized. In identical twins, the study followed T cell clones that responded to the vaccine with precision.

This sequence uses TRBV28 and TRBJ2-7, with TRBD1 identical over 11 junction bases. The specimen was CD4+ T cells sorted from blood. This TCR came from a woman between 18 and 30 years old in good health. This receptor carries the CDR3 CASSRGQGALF. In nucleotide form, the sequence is TGTGCCAGCAGCCGAGGACAGGGGGCCCTTTTC.